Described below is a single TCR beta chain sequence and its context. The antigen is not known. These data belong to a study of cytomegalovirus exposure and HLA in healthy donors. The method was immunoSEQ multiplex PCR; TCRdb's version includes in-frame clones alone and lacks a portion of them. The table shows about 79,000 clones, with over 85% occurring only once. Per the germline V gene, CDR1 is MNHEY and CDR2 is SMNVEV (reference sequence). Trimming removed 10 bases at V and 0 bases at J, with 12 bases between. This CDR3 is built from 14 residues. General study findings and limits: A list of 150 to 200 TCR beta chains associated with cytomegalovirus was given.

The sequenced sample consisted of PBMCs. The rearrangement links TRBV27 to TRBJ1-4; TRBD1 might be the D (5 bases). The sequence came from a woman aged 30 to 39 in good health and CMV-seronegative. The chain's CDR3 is CATGRDATNEKLFF. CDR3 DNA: TGTGCCACCGGGCGGGACGCAACTAATGAAAAACTGTTTTTT.